This is a list of T cell receptor beta chains from one sample in a study of blood T cell repertoires in COVID-19. Measured with immunoSEQ multiplex PCR; TCRdb has only the in-frame clones, and not every one. Among about 400,000 clones listed, 70% to 90% were seen once. Sequenced material: PBMCs or T cells enriched from blood (not recorded which). The receptors come from a woman in her thirties with acute COVID-19. Both conserved end residues are part of each CDR3. The D gene is left open where the match is weak. The size of a clone is reported for some rows only, either as once, few or many, or as a class for expanded clones.

j_gene: TRBJ2-7; abundance: -; v_gene: TRBV25-1; d_gene: -; CDR3aa: CASSATNITGTYEQYF; CDR3nt: TGTGCCAGCAGTGCCACAAACATTACAGGAACCTACGAGCAGTACTTC
j_gene: TRBJ1-1; abundance: -; v_gene: TRBV19; d_gene: TRBD1; CDR3aa: CASSSGWGQGAEAFF; CDR3nt: TGTGCCAGTAGTAGCGGGTGGGGACAGGGCGCTGAAGCTTTCTTT
j_gene: TRBJ1-1; abundance: -; v_gene: TRBV10-3; d_gene: -; CDR3aa: CAISESRNTEAFF; CDR3nt: TGTGCCATCAGTGAGTCGAGGAACACTGAAGCTTTCTTT
j_gene: TRBJ1-4; abundance: -; v_gene: TRBV4-2; d_gene: -; CDR3aa: CASSQEGTNSREKLFF; CDR3nt: TGTGCCAGCAGCCAAGAAGGGACAAACAGTAGGGAAAAACTGTTTTTT
j_gene: TRBJ1-6; abundance: few; v_gene: TRBV12-5; d_gene: -; CDR3aa: CASGRGGQINSPLHF; CDR3nt: TGTGCTAGTGGTAGGGGGGGACAAATTAATTCACCCCTCCACTTT
j_gene: TRBJ1-3; abundance: few; v_gene: TRBV20-1; d_gene: -; CDR3aa: CSAELGNTIYF; CDR3nt: TGCAGTGCCGAGCTCGGAAACACCATATATTTT
j_gene: TRBJ2-3; abundance: -; v_gene: TRBV6-2/TRBV6-3; d_gene: -; CDR3aa: CASSPTTGASTDTQYF; CDR3nt: TGTGCCAGCAGCCCTACGACAGGAGCTAGCACAGATACGCAGTATTTT
j_gene: TRBJ1-1; abundance: -; v_gene: TRBV29-1; d_gene: TRBD1; CDR3aa: CSVSGQGNTEAFF; CDR3nt: TGCAGCGTTTCGGGACAGGGGAACACTGAAGCTTTCTTT
j_gene: TRBJ1-1; abundance: -; v_gene: TRBV7-9; d_gene: -; CDR3aa: CASSRFTGGNTEAFF; CDR3nt: TGTGCCAGCAGCCGATTCACAGGTGGGAACACTGAAGCTTTCTTT
j_gene: TRBJ2-7; abundance: -; v_gene: TRBV7-2; d_gene: TRBD2; CDR3aa: CASSPPGLAYEQYF; CDR3nt: TGTGCCAGCAGTCCGCCGGGACTAGCTTACGAGCAGTACTTC
j_gene: TRBJ1-5; abundance: -; v_gene: TRBV19; d_gene: TRBD1; CDR3aa: CASSPDRASKRVPQHF; CDR3nt: TGTGCCAGTAGCCCTGACAGGGCCTCTAAAAGGGTGCCCCAGCATTTT
j_gene: TRBJ2-2; abundance: -; v_gene: TRBV7-2; d_gene: -; CDR3aa: CASSLARTVSGELFF; CDR3nt: TGTGCCAGCAGCTTAGCGAGAACCGTCTCTGGGGAGCTGTTTTTT
j_gene: TRBJ1-5; abundance: -; v_gene: TRBV6-5; d_gene: -; CDR3aa: CASSYSLAVYNQPQHF; CDR3nt: TGTGCCAGCAGTTACTCTTTGGCAGTGTACAATCAGCCCCAGCATTTT
j_gene: TRBJ2-7; abundance: -; v_gene: TRBV5-4; d_gene: -; CDR3aa: CASSPAGAQSYEQYF; CDR3nt: TGTGCCAGCAGCCCGGCGGGGGCTCAGTCCTACGAGCAGTACTTC
j_gene: TRBJ1-5; abundance: -; v_gene: TRBV3-1/TRBV3-2; d_gene: TRBD1; CDR3aa: CASSQDHRTGGVYSNQPQHF; CDR3nt: TGTGCCAGCAGCCAAGATCATCGGACAGGGGGAGTTTATAGCAATCAGCCCCAGCATTTT
j_gene: TRBJ1-1; abundance: -; v_gene: TRBV3-1/TRBV3-2; d_gene: -; CDR3aa: CASSQNRGSGAFF; CDR3nt: TGTGCCAGCAGCCAAAATCGTGGCTCGGGGGCTTTCTTT
j_gene: TRBJ1-2; abundance: -; v_gene: TRBV12-3/TRBV12-4; d_gene: TRBD1; CDR3aa: CASSPDRVYGYTF; CDR3nt: TGTGCCAGCAGTCCTGACAGGGTCTATGGCTACACCTTC
j_gene: TRBJ1-6; abundance: -; v_gene: TRBV12-3/TRBV12-4; d_gene: -; CDR3aa: CASSWGSSTPLHF; CDR3nt: TGTGCCAGCAGTTGGGGCAGTTCGACACCCCTCCACTTT
j_gene: TRBJ1-6; abundance: -; v_gene: TRBV6-1; d_gene: -; CDR3aa: CASSDGGLLRSPLHF; CDR3nt: TGTGCCAGCAGTGACGGGGGGCTCTTGCGTTCACCCCTCCACTTT
j_gene: TRBJ1-2; abundance: -; v_gene: TRBV20-1; d_gene: -; CDR3aa: CSAHRDGYTF; CDR3nt: TGCAGTGCTCACAGGGATGGCTACACCTTC
j_gene: TRBJ1-6; abundance: few; v_gene: TRBV9; d_gene: TRBD1; CDR3aa: CASSARGLGSPLHF; CDR3nt: TGTGCCAGCAGCGCCAGGGGGCTGGGTTCACCCCTCCACTTT
j_gene: TRBJ2-7; abundance: -; v_gene: TRBV6-5; d_gene: -; CDR3aa: CASRTGLGEQYF; CDR3nt: TGTGCCAGCAGAACAGGGTTGGGTGAGCAGTACTTC
j_gene: TRBJ2-1; abundance: -; v_gene: TRBV12-3/TRBV12-4; d_gene: -; CDR3aa: CASSLTGSEQFF; CDR3nt: TGTGCCAGCAGTCTGACCGGGTCCGAGCAGTTCTTC
j_gene: TRBJ2-2; abundance: -; v_gene: TRBV19; d_gene: TRBD1; CDR3aa: CATQGQGFGTGELFF; CDR3nt: TGTGCCACCCAAGGACAGGGGTTCGGCACCGGGGAGCTGTTTTTT
j_gene: TRBJ2-2; abundance: -; v_gene: TRBV24-1; d_gene: TRBD1; CDR3aa: CATSDPTGVRDRELFF; CDR3nt: TGTGCCACCAGTGATCCCACAGGGGTGAGGGATAGGGAGCTGTTTTTT
j_gene: TRBJ1-2; abundance: -; v_gene: TRBV6-5; d_gene: -; CDR3aa: CASSRAGARGYTF; CDR3nt: TGTGCCAGCAGTCGCGCAGGGGCGAGGGGCTACACCTTC
j_gene: TRBJ1-1; abundance: -; v_gene: TRBV5-6; d_gene: -; CDR3aa: CASSLVEGRVTEAFF; CDR3nt: TGTGCCAGCAGCTTGGTGGAGGGGAGGGTCACTGAAGCTTTCTTT
j_gene: TRBJ2-1; abundance: few; v_gene: TRBV18; d_gene: TRBD2; CDR3aa: CASSPGGAGAYNEQFF; CDR3nt: TGTGCCAGCTCACCCGGGGGGGCAGGGGCCTACAATGAGCAGTTCTTC
j_gene: TRBJ1-1; abundance: -; v_gene: TRBV2; d_gene: -; CDR3aa: CASSPETVVSEAFF; CDR3nt: TGTGCCAGCAGCCCGGAGACCGTGGTTTCTGAAGCTTTCTTT
j_gene: TRBJ1-2; abundance: -; v_gene: TRBV5-6; d_gene: TRBD1; CDR3aa: CASSPGTGSRGYTF; CDR3nt: TGTGCCAGCAGCCCCGGGACAGGGAGTCGTGGCTACACCTTC
j_gene: TRBJ2-3; abundance: -; v_gene: TRBV29-1; d_gene: TRBD2; CDR3aa: CSVEIAGGDTDTQYF; CDR3nt: TGCAGCGTTGAAATAGCGGGGGGGGACACAGATACGCAGTATTTT
j_gene: TRBJ2-1; abundance: -; v_gene: TRBV4-2; d_gene: TRBD2; CDR3aa: CASSRTLAGGPRYNEQFF; CDR3nt: TGTGCCAGCAGCCGAACACTAGCGGGGGGGCCCCGTTACAATGAGCAGTTCTTC
j_gene: TRBJ2-2; abundance: -; v_gene: TRBV6-5; d_gene: -; CDR3aa: CASSFRQLAGELFF; CDR3nt: TGTGCCAGCAGTTTCCGACAGCTTGCCGGGGAGCTGTTTTTT
j_gene: TRBJ2-7; abundance: -; v_gene: TRBV5-1; d_gene: -; CDR3aa: CASSSVGTLNREQYF; CDR3nt: TGCGCCAGCAGCTCCGTGGGGACACTTAATCGGGAGCAGTACTTC
j_gene: TRBJ1-1; abundance: once; v_gene: TRBV7-3; d_gene: TRBD1; CDR3aa: CASSFGAGGNTEAFF; CDR3nt: TGTGCCAGCAGCTTTGGTGCAGGGGGGAACACTGAAGCTTTCTTT
j_gene: TRBJ2-5; abundance: few; v_gene: TRBV30; d_gene: TRBD2; CDR3aa: CAWSGGGRPGQETQYF; CDR3nt: TGTGCCTGGAGTGGCGGGGGGCGCCCTGGTCAAGAGACCCAGTACTTC
j_gene: TRBJ1-6; abundance: -; v_gene: TRBV9; d_gene: -; CDR3aa: CASSVGVRGGSPLHF; CDR3nt: TGTGCCAGCAGCGTAGGAGTTCGGGGTGGTTCACCCCTCCACTTT
j_gene: TRBJ1-2; abundance: -; v_gene: TRBV10-1; d_gene: -; CDR3aa: CASSDRGWYGYTF; CDR3nt: TGCGCCAGCAGTGACAGGGGATGGTATGGCTACACCTTC
j_gene: TRBJ1-2; abundance: -; v_gene: TRBV30; d_gene: TRBD1; CDR3aa: CAWSLTGTYGYTF; CDR3nt: TGTGCCTGGAGCTTGACAGGGACCTATGGCTACACCTTC
j_gene: TRBJ2-1; abundance: -; v_gene: TRBV5-1; d_gene: TRBD1; CDR3aa: CASSGTGYNEQFF; CDR3nt: TGCGCCAGCAGCGGGACAGGGTACAATGAGCAGTTCTTC
j_gene: TRBJ1-1; abundance: -; v_gene: TRBV18; d_gene: -; CDR3aa: CASSPSIQGNTEAFF; CDR3nt: TGTGCCAGCTCACCAAGTATACAGGGGAACACTGAAGCTTTCTTT
j_gene: TRBJ2-1; abundance: -; v_gene: TRBV20-1; d_gene: TRBD2; CDR3aa: CSASRSFSGGRGNEQFF; CDR3nt: TGCAGTGCTAGTAGAAGCTTTAGCGGGGGGCGTGGCAATGAGCAGTTCTTC
j_gene: TRBJ2-4; abundance: -; v_gene: TRBV6-5; d_gene: TRBD1; CDR3aa: CASSYGQGNIQYF; CDR3nt: TGTGCCAGCAGTTACGGACAGGGGAACATTCAGTACTTC
j_gene: TRBJ1-1; abundance: once; v_gene: TRBV29-1; d_gene: -; CDR3aa: CSVVGENTEAFF; CDR3nt: TGCAGCGTTGTCGGGGAGAACACTGAAGCTTTCTTT
j_gene: TRBJ1-1; abundance: -; v_gene: TRBV27; d_gene: TRBD1; CDR3aa: CASSLTPGQGRHTEAFF; CDR3nt: TGTGCCAGCAGTCTAACACCGGGACAGGGGAGGCACACTGAAGCTTTCTTT
j_gene: TRBJ1-2; abundance: -; v_gene: TRBV2; d_gene: -; CDR3aa: CASSVGPDRNYGYTF; CDR3nt: TGTGCCAGCAGTGTGGGCCCGGACAGAAACTATGGCTACACCTTC
j_gene: TRBJ1-1; abundance: few; v_gene: TRBV5-8; d_gene: -; CDR3aa: CASRRSGGGVNTEAFF; CDR3nt: TGTGCCAGCAGGAGGTCGGGAGGAGGGGTGAACACTGAAGCTTTCTTT
j_gene: TRBJ2-1; abundance: -; v_gene: TRBV4-1; d_gene: TRBD2; CDR3aa: CASSPGWLADYNEQFF; CDR3nt: TGCGCCAGCAGCCCAGGTTGGCTAGCGGATTACAATGAGCAGTTCTTC
j_gene: TRBJ2-7; abundance: -; v_gene: TRBV6-1; d_gene: -; CDR3aa: CASSERGVYEQYF; CDR3nt: TGTGCCAGCAGTGAACGGGGTGTCTACGAGCAGTACTTC
j_gene: TRBJ1-1; abundance: -; v_gene: TRBV6-5; d_gene: TRBD1; CDR3aa: CASVFRGRPHTEAFF; CDR3nt: TGTGCCAGCGTCTTCAGGGGGCGCCCCCACACTGAAGCTTTCTTT
j_gene: TRBJ2-3; abundance: -; v_gene: TRBV7-2; d_gene: -; CDR3aa: CASSPRGVADTQYF; CDR3nt: TGTGCCAGCAGCCCCCGGGGAGTCGCAGATACGCAGTATTTT
j_gene: TRBJ2-2; abundance: -; v_gene: TRBV7-6; d_gene: -; CDR3aa: CASSLLRNTGELFF; CDR3nt: TGTGCCAGCAGCTTACTGAGAAACACCGGGGAGCTGTTTTTT
j_gene: TRBJ1-3; abundance: -; v_gene: TRBV5-5; d_gene: -; CDR3aa: CASSLRRGGEPGNTIYF; CDR3nt: TGTGCCAGCAGCTTGCGTCGCGGGGGAGAGCCTGGAAACACCATATATTTT
j_gene: TRBJ1-6; abundance: few; v_gene: TRBV3-1/TRBV3-2; d_gene: -; CDR3aa: CASSFKGTLHF; CDR3nt: TGTGCCAGCAGCTTTAAGGGGACCCTCCACTTT
j_gene: TRBJ1-1; abundance: once; v_gene: TRBV4-3; d_gene: TRBD1; CDR3aa: CASSHRPGGRAFF; CDR3nt: TGCGCCAGCAGCCACCGACCAGGGGGCAGGGCTTTCTTT
j_gene: TRBJ1-1; abundance: -; v_gene: TRBV5-1; d_gene: TRBD1; CDR3aa: CASSLMGQRDTEAFF; CDR3nt: TGCGCCAGCAGCTTGATGGGACAGCGGGACACTGAAGCTTTCTTT
j_gene: TRBJ1-2; abundance: -; v_gene: TRBV19; d_gene: TRBD1; CDR3aa: CASSPVTGNYGYTF; CDR3nt: TGTGCCAGTAGTCCGGTGACAGGGAACTATGGCTACACCTTC
j_gene: TRBJ1-1; abundance: -; v_gene: TRBV2; d_gene: TRBD1; CDR3aa: CATKTGATEAFF; CDR3nt: TGTGCCACCAAGACAGGGGCCACTGAAGCTTTCTTT
j_gene: TRBJ1-5; abundance: once; v_gene: TRBV2; d_gene: -; CDR3aa: CASSEAPPGGRNQPQHF; CDR3nt: TGTGCCAGCAGTGAAGCGCCACCGGGGGGTAGGAATCAGCCCCAGCATTTT
j_gene: TRBJ1-1; abundance: -; v_gene: TRBV20-1; d_gene: TRBD1; CDR3aa: CSAAGGGKAFF; CDR3nt: TGCAGTGCCGCAGGGGGCGGGAAAGCTTTCTTT